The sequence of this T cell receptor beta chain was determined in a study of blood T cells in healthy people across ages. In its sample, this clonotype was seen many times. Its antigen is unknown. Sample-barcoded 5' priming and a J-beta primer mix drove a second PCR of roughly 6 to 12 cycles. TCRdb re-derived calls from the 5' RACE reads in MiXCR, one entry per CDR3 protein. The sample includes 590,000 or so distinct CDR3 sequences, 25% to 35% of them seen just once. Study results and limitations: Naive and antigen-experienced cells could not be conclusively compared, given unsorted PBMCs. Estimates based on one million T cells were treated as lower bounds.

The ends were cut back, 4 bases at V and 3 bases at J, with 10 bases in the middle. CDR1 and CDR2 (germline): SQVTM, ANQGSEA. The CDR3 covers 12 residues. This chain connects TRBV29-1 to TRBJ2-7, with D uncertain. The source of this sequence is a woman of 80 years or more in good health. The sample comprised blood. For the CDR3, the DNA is TGCAGCGTTGGTCAGACTGGCTACGAGCAGTACTTC. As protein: CSVGQTGYEQYF.